This TCR beta chain was recorded in a study of T and B cells in COVID-19 patients. Study-wide background: COVID-19 patients gave peripheral blood either during active infection or after recovery. Findings of the study overall: Early severe-case samples and blood from mildly ill patients during symptoms were in short supply.

TRB rearrangements were amplified by multiplex PCR with BIOMED2 TRB-A/B primers. TCRdb ran MiXCR on the multiplex PCR reads and lists one entry per CDR3 protein. The sample yields around 30,000 distinct CDR3 sequences, roughly 33% seen once. Germline CDR1 is MNHEY and CDR2 is SMNVEV (reference sequence). The trim removed 6 bases at V and 7 bases at J, leaving 7 bases unmatched. CDR3 length: 14 amino acids. This clonotype was recorded many times. Its target is unknown. Blood genomic DNA input for TRB amplification was 250-500 ng. The sequenced sample consisted of blood. V is TRBV27 and J is TRBJ2-2; 8 bases are a match to TRBD1. The clonotype comes from a human donor who had recovered from COVID-19. CDR3 in DNA: TGTGCCAGCAGGTCGACAGGGGCTAGCGGGGAGCTGTTTTTT. Protein product: CASRSTGASGELFF.